These 18 T cell receptor beta chains were sequenced from one sample in a study of CD8 T cells in ankylosing spondylitis. Study outcomes and limitations: What appeared characteristic of ankylosing spondylitis blood was a TCR beta motif of eight highly homologous variants.

TCRdb reanalysed the 5' RACE reads using MiXCR and keeps one entry per CDR3 protein. The table includes more than 600,000 distinct CDR3 sequences, roughly 20% detected once. Their specific antigens are unknown. Sequenced: blood, either unsorted or a sorted T cell fraction (not recorded which). The origin of the receptors is a male donor with ankylosing spondylitis.

The chain employs TRBV7-2 and TRBJ2-3, with 7 bases identical to TRBD2. V shed 5 bases, J shed 0 bases, and the junction held 8 bases outside the gene matches. Germline CDR1 and CDR2: SGHTA and FQGNSA. The CDR3 contains 16 residues. CDR3 protein: CASSTQTSLSTDTQYF. The CDR3 DNA reads TGTGCCAGCAGCACTCAGACTAGCCTTAGCACAGATACGCAGTATTTT.

This clonotype appeared a few times. The V call is TRBV20-1, the J call TRBJ2-7; D ambiguous. From germline, CDR1 is DFQATT and CDR2 SNEGSKA (reference sequence). V was trimmed by 0 bases and J by 1 base, leaving 7 bases between them. The length of the CDR3 is 13 residues. The CDR3 region has the DNA TGCAGTGCTAGAGATACAAATTCCTACGAGCAGTACTTC. It yields the protein CSARDTNSYEQYF.

This clonotype has only a few counts. Here the CDR3 DNA reads TGTGCCACCAGTGACATCCCCCATCCAGATACGCAGTATTTT. As protein: CATSDIPHPDTQYF. The V gene is TRBV24-1, the J gene TRBJ2-3, with no clear D. The CDR3 spans 14 residues. From germline, CDR1 is KGHDR and CDR2 SFDVKD. The V and J ends lost 4 bases and 4 bases respectively, with 11 bases between them.

The rearrangement uses TRBV27 and TRBJ1-6, with no clear D. Germline V CDR1 and CDR2: MNHEY, SMNVEV (reference sequence). The V and J ends lost 2 bases and 11 bases respectively, with 13 bases between them. The CDR3 covers 14 residues. CDR3 amino acids: CASSLTSAGAPLHF. DNA of the CDR3: TGTGCCAGCAGTTTAACTTCGGCCGGGGCACCCCTCCACTTT.

The V gene is TRBV24-1, the J gene TRBJ1-5; D is unresolved. V lost 2 bases and J lost 5, with 9 bases in between. The CDR3 loop spans 14 amino acids. CDR1 is KGHDR, CDR2 SFDVKD, per germline. The CDR3 nucleotides are TGTGCCACCAGTGATTGGAGGACTGATCAGCCCCAGCATTTT. Amino acids: CATSDWRTDQPQHF.

CDR3: CASSPSPRGAREAFF. CDR3 nucleotide sequence: TGCGCCAGCAGCCCGTCTCCGAGAGGGGCGCGTGAAGCTTTCTTT. The chain recombines TRBV5-1 with TRBJ1-1, with D tentatively TRBD1 (5 bases). The ends were cut back, 4 bases at V and 7 bases at J, with 20 bases in the middle. There are 15 residues in the CDR3. The germline gives CDR1 SGHRS, CDR2 YFSETQ.

Written as DNA, the CDR3 is TGTGCCAGCACCGGACTAGCGGGGGTCTCGGGGGAGACCCAGTACTTC. Protein: CASTGLAGVSGETQYF. The gene calls are TRBV6-1 and TRBJ2-5; TRBD2 agrees at 13 bases. V was clipped by 7 bases and J by 5 bases; unmatched bases: 10. Looked up from germline, CDR1 is MNHNS and CDR2 is SASEGT. This CDR3 has 16 amino acids.

There are a few counts of this clonotype. The chain carries TRBV5-6 and TRBJ2-7, with a weak D call TRBD1 (5 bases). The CDR3 runs to 12 residues. V lost 5 bases, J lost 3 bases, and 9 bases lay in between. CDR1 is SGHDT, CDR2 YYEEEE, per germline. The chain's CDR3 is CASSHDSYEQYF. CDR3 nucleotides: TGTGCCAGCAGTCACGACAGCTACGAGCAGTACTTC. Combining the CDR3 with reference TRBV5-6 and TRBJ2-7 gives the whole variable domain DAGVTQSPTHLIKTRGQQVTLRCSPKSGHDTVSWYQQALGQGPQFIFQYYEEEERQRGNFPDRFSGHQFPNYSSELNVNALLLGDSALYLCASSHDSYEQYFGPGTRLTVT.

Only a few counts were recorded for this clonotype. V gene TRBV5-1 combines with J gene TRBJ1-2; D is perhaps TRBD1 (6 bases). Germline CDR1 SGHRS, CDR2 YFSETQ. Between the trimmed V and J ends, which lost 0 bases and 7 bases, there was a span of 10 bases. The CDR3 is 13 residues long. Here the CDR3 DNA reads TGCGCCAGCAGCTTGGAACAGGGCTCTGGCTACACCTTC. Protein product: CASSLEQGSGYTF.

V is TRBV12-3 or TRBV12-4 and J is TRBJ2-3, with 7 positions matching TRBD1. The CDR3 is 16 residues long. V trimming: 6 bases; J trimming: 2 bases; junction bases outside the gene matches: 11. The CDR3 nucleotides are TGTGCCAGCAGCTCCGTAGGGGGCGAGAACACAGATACGCAGTATTTT. Its protein product is CASSSVGGENTDTQYF.

There are many counts of this clonotype. The rearrangement uses TRBV12-3 or TRBV12-4 and TRBJ1-2; D not certain. Trimming removed 5 bases from V and 6 bases from J, with 10 bases in between. CDR3 size: 12 residues. The CDR3 DNA follows: TGTGCCAGCAGTCGCTTACTGGATGGCTACACCTTC. The encoded protein is CASSRLLDGYTF.

This clonotype was recorded a few times. The genes are TRBV11-2 and TRBJ2-5, with D maybe TRBD2 (6 bases). The CDR3 extends over 16 amino acids. Germline lookup yields CDR1 SGHAT and CDR2 FQNNGV. V was shortened by 3 bases and J by 0 bases, with 14 bases between the two germline ends. Written as DNA, the CDR3 is TGTGCCAGCAGCTTTGAAGGCTCTAGCGACCAAGAGACCCAGTACTTC. This gives the protein CASSFEGSSDQETQYF.

This chain uses TRBV19 with TRBJ2-1; D gene uncertain. The ends were cut back, 4 bases at V and 15 bases at J, with 10 bases in the middle. The CDR3 consists of 10 residues. Per the germline V gene, CDR1 is LNHDA and CDR2 is SQIVND (reference sequence). This CDR3 is CASSNGKVFF. The CDR3 region has the DNA TGTGCCAGTAGTAATGGCAAAGTGTTCTTC.

This clonotype was recorded many times. This chain joins TRBV20-1 and TRBJ2-7, with D perhaps TRBD2 (5 bases). This CDR3 is built from 14 residues. Germline V gene data show CDR1 as DFQATT and CDR2 as SNEGSKA (reference sequence). The V gene lost 6 bases and the J gene lost 6 bases, with 21 bases spanning the gap. Here the CDR3 DNA reads TGCAGTGCGCACGACCGGGGAATCCACGGCGAGCAGTACTTC. Amino acids: CSAHDRGIHGEQYF.

In its sample, this clonotype was seen many times. The V gene is TRBV7-9, the J gene TRBJ1-5; no definite D call. This CDR3 spans 12 amino acids. V lost 1 base and J 3 bases, leaving 1 base between the germline ends. CDR1 is SEHNR, CDR2 FQNEAQ, per germline (reference sequence). CDR3 region: CASSLVNQPQHF. The CDR3 bases are TGTGCCAGCAGCTTAGTCAATCAGCCCCAGCATTTT.

This clonotype has more than one count but fewer than ten. The V gene is TRBV4-3, the J gene TRBJ2-1, with 8 bases identical to TRBD1. The CDR3 length is 15 residues. V dropped 0 bases and J dropped 4; count of bases not matched to a gene: 2. Germline values: CDR1 LGHNA, CDR2 YSLEER. The CDR3 loop reads CASSQEQGVYNEQFF. CDR3 DNA sequence: TGCGCCAGCAGCCAAGAACAGGGGGTATACAATGAGCAGTTCTTC.

This chain joins TRBV4-2 and TRBJ2-3, with 8 bases identical to TRBD2. V lost 0 bases and J lost 1; bases outside the gene matches: 6. This CDR3 comprises 17 residues. CDR1 LGHNA and CDR2 YNFKEQ come from the germline V gene. CDR3 sequence reads: CASSQDQSGSGTDTQYF. The DNA of the CDR3 is TGTGCCAGCAGCCAAGATCAGAGCGGGAGCGGCACAGATACGCAGTATTTT.

This clonotype was found a few times. The chain links TRBV5-6 to TRBJ2-7; 9 bases fit TRBD2. The germline V gene encodes CDR1 SGHDT and CDR2 YYEEEE. The length of the CDR3 is 14 residues. V lost 4 bases and J lost 3; bases outside the gene matches: 5. The CDR3 sequence is CASSLLAGIYEQYF. The CDR3 region has the DNA TGTGCCAGCAGCCTCCTAGCGGGGATCTACGAGCAGTACTTC.